The 2 T cell receptor beta chains listed next were all sequenced from one sample in a study of T cell changes during pregnancy in multiple sclerosis (dated by TCRdb to between 2017 and 2020). The library came from the immunoSEQ multiplex PCR assay. TCRdb retrieved this table from immuneACCESS and kept in-frame rearrangements only. Not all clones are present; in checked studies, unresolved V genes account for under half, and no reason is known for the remainder. Across this sample there are about 41,000 clones, with around nine tenths seen only once. The top ten hold around 6.7% of the sample. The sequencing here drew on CD8+ T cells from peripheral blood mononuclear cells, taken in the third trimester of pregnancy. These receptors originate from a female donor with multiple sclerosis, enrolled in a pregnancy study.

This clone was counted between two and nine times. The chain carries TRBV11-2 and TRBJ2-7, with 10 nucleotides matching TRBD1. J was trimmed by 4 bases and V by 5 bases; bases with no gene match: 8. CDR1 SGHAT and CDR2 FQNNGV come from the germline V gene. The CDR3 has 15 amino acids. CDR3 residues: CASSPGQGISYEQYF. The CDR3 DNA reads as TGTGCCAGCAGCCCGGGACAGGGGATTTCTTACGAGCAGTACTTC.

The V gene is TRBV27, the J gene TRBJ2-3, with TRBD2 as a possible D gene (5 bases). Germline assignment: CDR1 MNHEY and CDR2 SMNVEV (reference sequence). This CDR3 comprises 16 residues. Trimming pared 4 bases from V and 3 bases from J, leaving 17 bases between. CDR3 region: CASSSWYESGTDTQYF. DNA of the CDR3: TGTGCCAGCAGTTCGTGGTATGAATCGGGGACAGATACGCAGTATTTT.